Shown below are 12 T cell receptor beta chains from a single sample sequenced in a study of tissue T cells after allogeneic stem cell transplantation. Method: immunoSEQ multiplex PCR; TCRdb's copy keeps in-frame clones and lacks some. Found here are several thousand clones, around 34% of them singletons; the top ten hold 6% to 7%. As to time point: mouse harvest day 14 after allogeneic transplant. Each mouse received 10^7 T-cell-depleted marrow cells plus 10^6 splenic CD5+ T cells by tail vein. Sequences were obtained from skin. Every receptor here comes from a female BALB/c mouse given C57BL/6 T cells with graft-versus-host disease after an allogeneic hematopoietic cell transplant.

Judged by abundance, this clone is medium-sized. The listed genes are named as in mouse. The read falls 1 residue short of the CDR3 end, and the missing part is taken from the germline J gene. The chain carries TRBV26 and TRBJ2-7, with D perhaps being TRBD1 or TRBD2 (6 bases each). Trimming left V 3 bases short and J 7 bases short, with 13 bases between. CDR3 length: 13 residues. Looked up from germline, CDR1 is KGHPV and CDR2 is FQNQEV (reference sequence). The covered CDR3 bases are TGTGCCAGCAGTCTTGGGGGCGCGAAGGAACAGTAC. As protein: CASSLGGAKEQY. The full CDR3 protein is CASSLGGAKEQYF.

On this clone: Each gene name is a mouse one. The observed sequence ends 1 residue before the CDR3 terminus, with the missing tail filled in from the germline J gene. The chain recombines TRBV26 with TRBJ2-7; perhaps D is TRBD1 or TRBD2 (5 bases each). This CDR3 spans 13 amino acids. Trimming removed 2 bases from V and 7 bases from J, with 12 bases in between. Germline CDR1 reads KGHPV; CDR2 reads FQNQEV (reference sequence). The CDR3 bases that were read are TGTGCCAGCAGTCTGGGGGCCAGGCGGGAACAGTAC. This sequence encodes CASSLGARREQY. The whole CDR3 protein is CASSLGARREQYF.

Worth noting for this clone: Any gene name here is a mouse gene name. Read data end 1 residue before the CDR3 end; the end is taken from the germline J gene. The chain uses TRBV15 and TRBJ2-1; D is possibly TRBD1 (6 bases). Trimming pared 5 bases from V and 4 bases from J, leaving 9 bases between. There are 13 residues in the CDR3. Germline CDR1 SGHND, CDR2 FRSKSL. Here the CDR3 reads CASSLGQYAEQFF. The sequenced CDR3 bases are TGTGCCAGCAGTCTGGGACAATATGCTGAGCAGTTC.

To note about this clone: The genes and germline here are from mouse. The CDR3 goes on 1 residue after the read ends, and that part is filled in from the germline J gene. V is TRBV5 and J is TRBJ1-4; 11 nucleotides line up with TRBD1. In germline, CDR1 is LGHNA, CDR2 YNLKQL (reference sequence). V trimming: 3 bases; J trimming: 7 bases; junction bases outside the gene matches: 4. The CDR3 is 15 residues long. This chain's CDR3 is CASSHRTGGRERLFF. CDR3 DNA, as far as it was read: TGTGCCAGCAGCCACCGGACAGGGGGCCGCGAAAGATTATTT.

Within the sample, this clone is medium-sized (0.01 to 0.1%). The gene names given are mouse names. Sequencing ends 1 residue short of the CDR3 end; the germline J gene provides the rest. The chain joins TRBV26 to TRBJ1-3; D uncertain. V was cut by 4 bases and J by 0 bases, with 10 bases left in between. The CDR3 contains 15 residues. Per the germline V gene, CDR1 is KGHPV and CDR2 is FQNQEV (reference sequence). This chain's CDR3 is CASSPLKYSGNTLYF. CDR3 DNA (partial): TGTGCCAGCAGTCCCCTAAAGTATTCTGGAAATACGCTCTAT. The full variable domain, its missing parts supplied by reference TRBV26 and TRBJ1-3, is NSKVIQTPRYLVKGQGQKAKMRCIPEKGHPVVFWYQQNKNNEFKFLINFQNQEVLQQIDMTEKRFSAECPSNSPCSLEIQSSEAGDSALYLCASSPLKYSGNTLYFGEGSRLIVV.

Note on this clone: Mouse gene names and germline throughout. Read data end 1 residue before the CDR3 end; the end is taken from the germline J gene. The chain is built from TRBV24 and TRBJ2-3; a weak D match, TRBD1 (6 bases). CDR3 length: 17 amino acids. Per germline, CDR1 KGHTA and CDR2 FRNEEI. V dropped 1 base and J dropped 0 bases, with 14 bases sitting between them. Partial CDR3 DNA: TGTGCCAGCAGTCTGTCTATGACAGGCCATAGTGCAGAAACGCTGTAT. It specifies CASSLSMTGHSAETLY. The entire CDR3 protein is CASSLSMTGHSAETLYF.

With respect to this clone: Gene names and germline refer to mouse. The CDR3 sequence is CASSHTGGAKDTQYF. CDR3 bases read: TGTGCCAGCAGTCACACAGGGGGCGCGAAAGACACCCAGTAC. This chain connects TRBV26 to TRBJ2-5; 9 bases match TRBD1. Sequencing ends 1 residue short of the CDR3 end; the germline J gene provides the rest. This CDR3 has 15 residues. Looked up from germline, CDR1 is KGHPV and CDR2 is FQNQEV (reference sequence). V trimming: 4 bases; J trimming: 4 bases; junction bases outside the gene matches: 6.

Turning to this clone: Any gene name here is a mouse gene name. The read stops 1 residue short of the end of the CDR3; the missing end is completed from the germline J gene. The chain recombines TRBV13-1 with TRBJ1-2; no clear D. This CDR3 spans 13 amino acids. CDR1 is NSHNY, CDR2 SYGAGN, per germline. The V and J ends lost 3 bases and 3 bases respectively, with 9 bases between them. The covered CDR3 bases are TGTGCCAGCAGTGGGCGGCCGGACTCCGACTACACC. This gives the protein CASSGRPDSDYT. From start to end, the CDR3 is CASSGRPDSDYTF.

As concerns this clone: Gene names refer to mouse genes. The CDR3 extends 1 residue past the end of the read, so its final part is completed from the germline J gene. The V and J genes are TRBV12-1 and TRBJ1-1; the D is unclear. Germline V gene data show CDR1 as SGHSN and CDR2 as HYEKVE. The CDR3 runs to 12 residues. The V and J ends lost 0 bases and 4 bases respectively, with 5 bases between them. The CDR3 is CASSLEVTEVFF. The part of the CDR3 DNA that was read is TGTGCCAGCTCTCTCGAGGTCACAGAAGTCTTC.

In the case of this clone: The gene names here belong to mouse. The observed sequence ends 1 residue before the CDR3 terminus, with the missing tail filled in from the germline J gene. The chain combines TRBV31 with TRBJ2-1; 12 bases fit TRBD2. Germline V CDR1 and CDR2: GKSSPN, SITVG. The CDR3 is made up of 13 amino acids. V lost 8 bases to trimming and J lost 7 bases; unmatched junction nucleotides: 6. The CDR3 region is CALQTGGAAEQFF. The covered CDR3 bases are TGTGCCCTCCAGACTGGGGGGGCGGCTGAGCAGTTC.

This clone has a handful of counts. The gene names here belong to mouse. The read terminates 1 residue before the CDR3 end, so the remaining end is supplied by the germline J gene. The chain uses TRBV26 and TRBJ1-4; D might be TRBD1 (5 bases). Between the trimmed V and J ends, which lost 6 bases and 4 bases, there was a span of 9 bases. The CDR3 contains 13 residues. CDR1 is KGHPV and CDR2 is FQNQEV in the germline V gene (reference sequence). CDR3: CASSRTLNERLFF. Partial CDR3 DNA: TGTGCCAGCAGCCGGACACTCAACGAAAGATTATTT.

This clone was seen a few times. The gene names given are mouse names. The read terminates 1 residue ahead of where the CDR3 ends, so the germline J gene completes it. The V and J genes are TRBV13-3 and TRBJ2-7; D unresolved. Germline lookup yields CDR1 NNHDY and CDR2 SYVADS. This CDR3 is 11 amino acids long. With 4 bases removed from V and 3 bases from J, the gap between germline ends came to 5 bases. The chain's CDR3 is CASSPLYEQYF. The DNA read from the CDR3 is TGTGCCAGCAGTCCCCTCTATGAACAGTAC.